This TCR beta chain was sequenced during a study of cytomegalovirus exposure and HLA in healthy donors. Separation from the approximately 710-subject first cohort characterized the roughly 120-subject validation cohort, to which the donors belonged. Study-level findings and limits: A list of about 180 TCR beta chains associated with cytomegalovirus was given.

With respect to this clone: Its antigen is currently unknown.

V was cut by 0 bases and J by 3 bases, with 10 bases left in between. Germline V gene sequence: CDR1 SGDLS, CDR2 YYNGEE. The CDR3 consists of 15 residues. Measured with immunoSEQ multiplex PCR; TCRdb has only the in-frame clones, and not every one. The sample lists around 230,000 clones, approximately 84% seen once, with roughly 1.2% in the top ten. This receptor was identified in a woman in her 30s in good health and CMV-seropositive. Sequencing used PBMCs. The chain couples TRBV9 to TRBJ2-1, with D possibly TRBD1 on 5 matching bases. DNA of the CDR3: TGTGCCAGCAGCGTAGATATGGGGCTCTACAATGAGCAGTTCTTC. It yields the protein CASSVDMGLYNEQFF. Full variable domain (missing parts from reference TRBV9 and TRBJ2-1): DSGVTQTPKHLITATGQRVTLRCSPRSGDLSVYWYQQSLDQGLQFLIQYYNGEERAKGNILERFSAQQFPDLHSELNLSSLELGDSALYFCASSVDMGLYNEQFFGPGTRLTVL.